The 8 T cell receptor beta chains in this list originate from one sample, sequenced in a study of regulatory T cells in long-lasting Graves disease (dated by TCRdb to the early 2020s). The library relied on multiplex PCR. The sequencing machine was an Illumina HiSeq 4000. CDR3 regions were amplified by Arm-PCR with iRepertoire HTBI primers to construct TCR beta libraries. TCRdb ran its own pipeline on the public reads, namely fastp trimming at Q25 and MiXCR clone calling, and kept in-frame beta chains. Each record represents a unique CDR3 protein, reported with the most common genes and DNA among its rows. This sample has a few hundred thousand distinct CDR3 sequences in its table, and 20% to 25% of those were observed once. The top ten clonotypes cover about 26% of the sample. What the time point label conveys for this sample: persistent/refractory GD, antithyroid drugs over 5 years with positive TRAb. For both TCR sequencing and RNA sequencing, RNA was extracted from PBMCs in TRIzol.

This specimen consisted of peripheral blood mononuclear cells (PBMCs), obtained when the disease was refractory, from a patient treated with antithyroid drugs. The origin of the receptors is a female donor with Graves disease.

This clonotype appeared a single time. The chain combines TRBV3-1 with TRBJ2-2; TRBD1 agrees at 9 bases. Germline V CDR1 and CDR2: LGHDT, YNNKEL (reference sequence). Losses at the gene ends were 4 bases for V and 5 bases for J; bases not matched to a gene: 5. The CDR3 extends over 15 amino acids. The CDR3 DNA reads TGTGCCAGCAGCCGGGGACAGGGATCAACCGGGGAGCTGTTTTTT. Its protein is CASSRGQGSTGELFF.

Written as DNA, the CDR3 is TGCAGCACCGTGGGGAACACTGAAGCTTTCTTT. Its translation: CSTVGNTEAFF. The gene calls are TRBV29-1 and TRBJ1-1; no clear D gene. CDR1 is SQVTM, CDR2 ANQGSEA, per germline. The V and J ends lost 8 bases and 1 base respectively, with 8 bases between them. The CDR3 loop spans 11 amino acids.

This clonotype was counted at least ten times. A junction end diverges from the germline sequence, so it may reflect a read error. J is TRBJ1-1 and V is TRBV5-1; D perhaps matches TRBD1 (5 bases). CDR3 length: 13 amino acids. Germline assignment: CDR1 SGHRS and CDR2 YFSETQ. CDR3 coding DNA: TGTGCCAGCAGGCCCACAGGGAACACTGAAGCTTTCTTT. Its translation: CASRPTGNTEAFF. The full variable domain, with the rest looked up from reference TRBV5-1 and TRBJ1-1, is KAGVTQTPRYLIKTRGQQVTLSCSPISGHRSVSWYQQTPGQGLQFLFEYFSETQRNKGNFPGRFSGRQFSNSRSEMNVSTLELGDSALYLCASRPTGNTEAFFGQGTRLTVV.

The table lists this clonotype with many counts. The chain couples TRBV29-1 to TRBJ2-7, with no clear D. Germline lookup yields CDR1 SQVTM and CDR2 ANQGSEA. Trimming stripped 6 bases from V and 3 bases from J, with 9 bases between. The CDR3 sequence is 11 residues long. Here the CDR3 reads CSVGEFYEQYF. CDR3 bases: TGCAGCGTCGGCGAGTTCTACGAGCAGTACTTC.

The chain uses TRBV7-2 and TRBJ2-3; D remains ambiguous. Germline V gene data show CDR1 as SGHTA and CDR2 as FQGNSA. The ends were cut back, 2 bases at V and 0 bases at J, with 15 bases in the middle. CDR3 length: 17 amino acids. The CDR3 here is CASSLYGGKPSTDTQYF. CDR3 nucleotide sequence: TGTGCCAGCAGCTTATATGGCGGAAAGCCCAGCACAGATACGCAGTATTTT.

This clonotype was observed a handful of times. The chain has TRBV3-1 and TRBJ2-7; D perhaps matches TRBD2 (6 bases). The CDR3 is 15 residues long. CDR1 and CDR2 (germline): LGHDT, YNNKEL (reference sequence). V was cut by 0 bases and J by 3 bases, with 12 bases left in between. CDR3 in amino acids: CASSQEWGELYEQYF. In DNA form, the CDR3 reads TGTGCCAGCAGCCAAGAATGGGGGGAGCTCTACGAGCAGTACTTC.

This clonotype was counted ten times or more. The CDR3 here is CASRRGQGDTEAFF. The CDR3 region has the DNA TGTGCCAGCAGAAGGGGACAGGGAGACACTGAAGCTTTCTTT. The chain joins TRBV12-3 or TRBV12-4 to TRBJ1-1; the match to TRBD1 covers 9 bases. This CDR3 region has 14 residues. Trimming at V came to 6 bases and at J to 3 bases, leaving 5 bases not matched to a gene.

There are a few counts of this clonotype. The gene calls are TRBV7-9 and TRBJ1-1; possibly TRBD1 for D (5 bases). The CDR3 sequence is 15 residues long. Germline loops: CDR1 SEHNR, CDR2 FQNEAQ (reference sequence). Trimming pared 8 bases from V and 1 base from J, leaving 17 bases between. The CDR3 loop reads CASAVGQGKNTEAFF. The CDR3 DNA follows: TGTGCCAGCGCCGTGGGCCAGGGCAAGAACACTGAAGCTTTCTTT. The full variable domain, in which reference TRBV7-9 and TRBJ1-1 provide the parts outside the CDR3, is DTGVSQNPRHKITKRGQNVTFRCDPISEHNRLYWYRQTLGQGPEFLTYFQNEAQLEKSRLLSDRFSAERPKGSFSTLEIQRTEQGDSAMYLCASAVGQGKNTEAFFGQGTRLTVV.